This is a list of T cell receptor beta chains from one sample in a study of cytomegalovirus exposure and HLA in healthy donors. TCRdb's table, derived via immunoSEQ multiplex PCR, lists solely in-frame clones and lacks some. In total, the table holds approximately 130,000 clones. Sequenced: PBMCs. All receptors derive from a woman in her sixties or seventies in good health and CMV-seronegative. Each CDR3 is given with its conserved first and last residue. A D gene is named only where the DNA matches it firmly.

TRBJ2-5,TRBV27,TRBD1,TGTGCCAGCAGTTTCTCACAGGGGGTAGGAGAGACCCAGTACTTC,CASSFSQGVGETQYF
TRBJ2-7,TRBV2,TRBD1,TGTGCCAGCAGCATGAGCTCCGGGACAGGGTTTTTCTACGAGCAGTACTTC,CASSMSSGTGFFYEQYF
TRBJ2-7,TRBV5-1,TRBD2,TGCGCCAGCAGCTTGGCTGGAGCGGGGGGCTCCTACGAGCAGTACTTC,CASSLAGAGGSYEQYF
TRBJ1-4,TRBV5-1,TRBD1,TGCGCCAGCAGCACCGGGACAGGGGTCGAAAAACTGTTTTTT,CASSTGTGVEKLFF
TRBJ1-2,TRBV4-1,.,TGCGCCAGCAGCCAAGAGGTCGGTTTAGGGAGGACTACTAACTATGGCTACACCTTC,CASSQEVGLGRTTNYGYTF
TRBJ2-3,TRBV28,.,TGTGCCAGCAGTTTCCAGGGGAGGGGTTACACAGATACGCAGTATTTT,CASSFQGRGYTDTQYF
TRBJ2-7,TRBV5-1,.,TGCGCCAGCAAGGACATCTACGAGCAGTACTTC,CASKDIYEQYF
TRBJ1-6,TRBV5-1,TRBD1,TGCGCCAGCAGCCCCGGGACAGCGAGCTCCTATAATTCACCCCTCCACTTT,CASSPGTASSYNSPLHF
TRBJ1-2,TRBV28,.,TGTGCCAGCAGTACGACACTTTATGGCTACACCTTC,CASSTTLYGYTF
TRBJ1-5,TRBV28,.,TGTGCCAGCAGCCCGTTCGATCAGCCCCAGCATTTT,CASSPFDQPQHF
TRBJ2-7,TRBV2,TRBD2,TGTGCCAGCAGCGGGACTAGTGGGTACGAGCAGTACTTC,CASSGTSGYEQYF
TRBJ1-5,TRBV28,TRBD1,TGTGCCAGCAGTTCCCGGGACAGGGGCCGTCAGCCCCAGCATTTT,CASSSRDRGRQPQHF
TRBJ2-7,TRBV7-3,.,TGTGCCAGCAGCTTACAGAAGGAGGGTCAGCAGTACTTC,CASSLQKEGQQYF
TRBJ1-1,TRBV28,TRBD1,TGTGCCAGCAGTTTAAGAACAGGGGCGGCTTTCTTT,CASSLRTGAAFF
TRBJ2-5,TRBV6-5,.,TGTGCCAGCAGATCTCAAGAGACCCAGTACTTC,CASRSQETQYF
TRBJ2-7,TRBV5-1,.,TGCGCCAGCAGCTTGGAGGGGCCCCCCTACGAGCAGTACTTC,CASSLEGPPYEQYF
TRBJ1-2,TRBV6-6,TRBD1,TGTGCCAGCAGCACCGGGACAGGGGACGGCTACACCTTC,CASSTGTGDGYTF
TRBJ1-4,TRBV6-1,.,TGTGCCAGCAGTAGGGGTAATTCTGAAAAACTGTTTTTT,CASSRGNSEKLFF
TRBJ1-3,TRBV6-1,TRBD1,TGTGCCAGCAGTGAAGACAGGGGCTCTGGAAACACCATATATTTT,CASSEDRGSGNTIYF
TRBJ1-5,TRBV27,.,TGTGCCAGCAGTTTATTTTACGGGGGGACTAGCAATCAGCCCCAGCATTTT,CASSLFYGGTSNQPQHF
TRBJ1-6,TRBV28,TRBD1,TGTGCCAGCAGTGGACAGGGGCGTTCACCCCTCCACTTT,CASSGQGRSPLHF
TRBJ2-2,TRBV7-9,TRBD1,TGTGCCAGCAGCCCGAAGACAGGGGGTCACGGGGAGCTGTTTTTT,CASSPKTGGHGELFF
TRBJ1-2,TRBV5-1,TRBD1,TGCGCCAGCAGCTTGGGTGACAGGGGAAATGGCTACACCTTC,CASSLGDRGNGYTF
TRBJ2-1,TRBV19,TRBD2,TGTGCCAGTAAACTCAGCGGGGCCTACAATGAGCAGTTCTTC,CASKLSGAYNEQFF
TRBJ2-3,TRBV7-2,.,TGTGCCAGCAGCCTAAGGTCTAGTATCACAGATACGCAGTATTTT,CASSLRSSITDTQYF
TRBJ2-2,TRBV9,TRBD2,TGTGCCAGCAGCGGGGGACTAGCGGGGGCTGTCGGGGAGCTGTTTTTT,CASSGGLAGAVGELFF
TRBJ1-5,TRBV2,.,TGTGCCAGCAGCCCCGACAGTCTTAGCAATCAGCCCCAGCATTTT,CASSPDSLSNQPQHF
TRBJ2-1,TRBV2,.,TGTGCCAGCACAGGACAGTCCAATGAGCAGTTCTTC,CASTGQSNEQFF
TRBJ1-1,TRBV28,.,TGTGCCAGCAGTCTACAGGGTTTGAACACTGAAGCTTTCTTT,CASSLQGLNTEAFF
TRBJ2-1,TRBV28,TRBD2,TGTGCCAGCAGTTGGGCGGGGACTAGCGCCTACAATGAGCAGTTCTTC,CASSWAGTSAYNEQFF
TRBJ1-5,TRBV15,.,TGTGCCACCAGCAGAGCAGACAGCATAGTTAATCAGCCCCAGCATTTT,CATSRADSIVNQPQHF
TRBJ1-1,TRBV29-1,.,TGCAGCGTTGAGTTGGCCTGGGGGCTGAACACTGAAGCTTTCTTT,CSVELAWGLNTEAFF
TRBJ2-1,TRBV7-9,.,TGTGCCAGCGCCGCAGGGTCCTACAATGAGCAGTTCTTC,CASAAGSYNEQFF
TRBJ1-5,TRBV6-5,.,TGTGCCAGCAGTTATGGTTCGGCGGGTAGCAATCAGCCCCAGCATTTT,CASSYGSAGSNQPQHF
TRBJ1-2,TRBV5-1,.,TGCGCCAGCAGCTTGGGCAGGCCCCCTGAGGGCTACACCTTC,CASSLGRPPEGYTF